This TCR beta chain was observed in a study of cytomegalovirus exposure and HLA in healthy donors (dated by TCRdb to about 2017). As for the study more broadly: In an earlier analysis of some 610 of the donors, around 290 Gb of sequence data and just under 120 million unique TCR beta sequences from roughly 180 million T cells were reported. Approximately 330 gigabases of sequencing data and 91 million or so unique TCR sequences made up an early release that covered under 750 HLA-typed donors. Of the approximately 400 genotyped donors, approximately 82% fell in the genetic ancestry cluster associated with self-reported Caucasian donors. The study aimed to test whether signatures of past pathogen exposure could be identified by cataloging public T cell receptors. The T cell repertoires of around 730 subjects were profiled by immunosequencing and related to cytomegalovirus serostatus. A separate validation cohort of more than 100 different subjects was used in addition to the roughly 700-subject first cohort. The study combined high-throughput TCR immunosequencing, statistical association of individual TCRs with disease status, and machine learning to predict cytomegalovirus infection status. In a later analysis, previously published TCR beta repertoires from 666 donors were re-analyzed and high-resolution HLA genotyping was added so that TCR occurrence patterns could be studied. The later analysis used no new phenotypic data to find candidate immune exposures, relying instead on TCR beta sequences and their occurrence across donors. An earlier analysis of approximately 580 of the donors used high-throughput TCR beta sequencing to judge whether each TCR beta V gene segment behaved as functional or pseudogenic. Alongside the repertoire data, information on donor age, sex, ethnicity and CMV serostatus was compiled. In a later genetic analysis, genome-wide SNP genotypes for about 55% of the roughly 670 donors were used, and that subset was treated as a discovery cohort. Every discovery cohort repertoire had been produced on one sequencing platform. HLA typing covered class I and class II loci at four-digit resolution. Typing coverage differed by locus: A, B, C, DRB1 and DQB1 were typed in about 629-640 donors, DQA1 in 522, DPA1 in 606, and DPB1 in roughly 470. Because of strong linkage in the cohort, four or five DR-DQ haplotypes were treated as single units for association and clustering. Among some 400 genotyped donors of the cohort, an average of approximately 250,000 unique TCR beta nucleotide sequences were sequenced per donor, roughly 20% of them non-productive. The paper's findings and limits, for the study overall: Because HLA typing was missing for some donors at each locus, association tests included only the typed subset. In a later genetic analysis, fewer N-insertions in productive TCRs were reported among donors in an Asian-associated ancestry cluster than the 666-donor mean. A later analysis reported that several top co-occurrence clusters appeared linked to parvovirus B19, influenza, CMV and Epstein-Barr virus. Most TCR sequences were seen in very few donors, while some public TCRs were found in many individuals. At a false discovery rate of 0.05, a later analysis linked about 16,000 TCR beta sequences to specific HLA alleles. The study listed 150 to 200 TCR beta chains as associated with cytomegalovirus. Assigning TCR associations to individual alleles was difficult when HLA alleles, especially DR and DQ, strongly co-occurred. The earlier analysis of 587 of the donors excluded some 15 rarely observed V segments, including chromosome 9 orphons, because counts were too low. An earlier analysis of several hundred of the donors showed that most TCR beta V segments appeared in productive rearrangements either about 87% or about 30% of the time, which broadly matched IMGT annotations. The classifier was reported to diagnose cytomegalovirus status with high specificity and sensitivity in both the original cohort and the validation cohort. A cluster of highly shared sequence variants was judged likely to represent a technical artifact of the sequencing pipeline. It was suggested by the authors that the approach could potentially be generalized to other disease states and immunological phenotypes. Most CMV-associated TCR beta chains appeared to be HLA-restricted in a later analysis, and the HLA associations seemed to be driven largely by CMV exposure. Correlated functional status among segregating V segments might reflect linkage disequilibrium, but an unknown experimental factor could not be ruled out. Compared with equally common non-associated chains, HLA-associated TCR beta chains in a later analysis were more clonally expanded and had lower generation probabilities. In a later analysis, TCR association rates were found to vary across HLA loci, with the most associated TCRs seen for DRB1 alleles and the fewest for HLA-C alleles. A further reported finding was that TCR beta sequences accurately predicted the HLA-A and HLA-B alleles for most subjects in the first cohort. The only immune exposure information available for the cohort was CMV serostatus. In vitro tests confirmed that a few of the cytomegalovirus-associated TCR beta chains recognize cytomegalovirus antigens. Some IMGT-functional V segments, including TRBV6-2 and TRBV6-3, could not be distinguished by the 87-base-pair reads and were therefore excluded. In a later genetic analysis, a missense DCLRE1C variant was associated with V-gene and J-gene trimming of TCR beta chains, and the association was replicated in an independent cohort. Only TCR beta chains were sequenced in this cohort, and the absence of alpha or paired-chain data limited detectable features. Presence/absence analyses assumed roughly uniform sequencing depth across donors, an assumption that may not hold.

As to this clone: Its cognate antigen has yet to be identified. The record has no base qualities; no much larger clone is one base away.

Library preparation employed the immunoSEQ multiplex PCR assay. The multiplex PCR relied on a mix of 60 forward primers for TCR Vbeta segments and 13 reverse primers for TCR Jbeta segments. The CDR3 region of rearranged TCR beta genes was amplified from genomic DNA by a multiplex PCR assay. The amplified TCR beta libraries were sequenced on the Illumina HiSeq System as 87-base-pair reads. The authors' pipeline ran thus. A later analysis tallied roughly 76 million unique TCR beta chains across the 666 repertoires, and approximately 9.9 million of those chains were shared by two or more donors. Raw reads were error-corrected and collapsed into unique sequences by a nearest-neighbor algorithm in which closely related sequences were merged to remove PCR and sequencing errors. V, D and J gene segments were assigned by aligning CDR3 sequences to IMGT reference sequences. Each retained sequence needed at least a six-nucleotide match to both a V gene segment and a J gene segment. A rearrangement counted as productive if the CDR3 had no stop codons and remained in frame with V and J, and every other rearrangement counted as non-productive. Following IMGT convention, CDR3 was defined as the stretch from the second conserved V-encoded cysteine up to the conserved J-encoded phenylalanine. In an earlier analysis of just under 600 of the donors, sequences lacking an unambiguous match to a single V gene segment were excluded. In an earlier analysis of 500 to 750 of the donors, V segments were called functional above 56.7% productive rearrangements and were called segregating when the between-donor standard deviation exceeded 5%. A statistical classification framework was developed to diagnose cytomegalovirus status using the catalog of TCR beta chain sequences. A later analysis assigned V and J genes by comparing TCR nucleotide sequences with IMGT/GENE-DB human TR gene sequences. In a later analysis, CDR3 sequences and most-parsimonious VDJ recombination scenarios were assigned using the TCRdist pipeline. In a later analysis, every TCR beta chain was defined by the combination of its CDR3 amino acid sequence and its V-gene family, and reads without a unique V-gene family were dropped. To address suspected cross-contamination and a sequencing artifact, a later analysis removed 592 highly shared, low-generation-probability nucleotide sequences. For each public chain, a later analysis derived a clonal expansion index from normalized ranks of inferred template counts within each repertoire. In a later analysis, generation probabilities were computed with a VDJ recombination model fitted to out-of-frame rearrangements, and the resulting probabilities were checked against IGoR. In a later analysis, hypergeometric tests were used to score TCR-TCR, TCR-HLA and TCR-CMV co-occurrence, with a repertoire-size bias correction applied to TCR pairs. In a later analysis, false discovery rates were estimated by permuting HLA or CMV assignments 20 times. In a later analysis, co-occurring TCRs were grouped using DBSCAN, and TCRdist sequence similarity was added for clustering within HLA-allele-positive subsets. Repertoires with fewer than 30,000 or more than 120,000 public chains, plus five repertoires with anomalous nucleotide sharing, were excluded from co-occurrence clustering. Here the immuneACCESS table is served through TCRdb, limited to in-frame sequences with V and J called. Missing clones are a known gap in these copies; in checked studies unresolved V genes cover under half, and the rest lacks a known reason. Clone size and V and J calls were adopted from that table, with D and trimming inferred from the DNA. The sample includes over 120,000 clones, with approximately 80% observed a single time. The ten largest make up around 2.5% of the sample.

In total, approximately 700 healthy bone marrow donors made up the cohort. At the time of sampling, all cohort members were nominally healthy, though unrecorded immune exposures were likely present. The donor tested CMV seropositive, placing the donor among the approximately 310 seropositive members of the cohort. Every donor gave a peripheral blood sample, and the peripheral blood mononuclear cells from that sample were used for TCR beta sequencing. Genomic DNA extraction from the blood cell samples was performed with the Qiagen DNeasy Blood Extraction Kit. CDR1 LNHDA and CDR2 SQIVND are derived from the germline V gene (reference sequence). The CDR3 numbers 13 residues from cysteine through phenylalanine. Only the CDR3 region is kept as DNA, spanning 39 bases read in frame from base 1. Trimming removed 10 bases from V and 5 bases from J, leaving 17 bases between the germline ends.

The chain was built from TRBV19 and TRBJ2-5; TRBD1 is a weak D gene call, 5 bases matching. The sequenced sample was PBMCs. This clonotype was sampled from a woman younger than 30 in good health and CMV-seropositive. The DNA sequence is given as TGTGCCACCGGACCCAGGGTATGGGAGACCCAGTACTTC. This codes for CATGPRVWETQYF.